The T cell receptor beta chain described here comes from a study of shared clonotypes between healthy human individuals. Overall study: Each donor's CD8 memory used one plate, CD8 naive two, each CD4 subset three.

Sorted-subset replicate PCR reactions were performed with 150 to 200 ng DNA, corresponding to 30,000 to 35,000 T cell genomes. Here immunoSEQ multiplex PCR was the method, and the copy in TCRdb shows in-frame clones only, minus some. The repertoire holds millions of clones, with approximately 94% as singletons. Points from the study as a whole: Clonotype sharing levels among donors were expected to vary with sequencing depth.

Germline loops: CDR1 LNHDA, CDR2 SQIVND (reference sequence). V was shortened by 7 bases and J by 8 bases, with 12 bases between the two germline ends. The CDR3 consists of 13 residues. As to this clone: Its cognate antigen is unknown.

The sequence came from a man aged 18 to 30 in good health. V and J are TRBV19 and TRBJ1-6; possible D gene TRBD1, 5 bases. The sample consisted of naive CD4+ T cells sorted from blood. As for subset: CD45RA+ positively selected. CDR3 sequence reads: CASNPGPYSPLHF. The CDR3 DNA is TGTGCCAGTAACCCGGGACCTTATTCACCCCTCCACTTT.